Here is one T cell receptor (beta chain) with its context. Antigen unknown. Both 60 Vbeta primers and 13 Jbeta primers went into the PCR. The method was immunoSEQ multiplex PCR; TCRdb's version includes in-frame clones alone and lacks a portion of them. The sample lists 140,000 or so clones, roughly 75% occurring once. This sample was included in a study of cytomegalovirus exposure and HLA in healthy donors. Overall study findings and caveats: Overall, approximately 150 TCR beta chains were annotated as cytomegalovirus-associated.

Germline CDR1 SGHTA, CDR2 FQGNSA. This CDR3 contains 15 residues. Germline trimming cut 1 base from V and 4 bases from J; bases unmatched to any gene: 1. The sample taken for sequencing was PBMCs. The TCR originated in a female donor in good health and CMV-seronegative. The chain couples TRBV7-2 to TRBJ2-3, with 11 nucleotides matching TRBD2. Written as DNA, the CDR3 is TGTGCCAGCAGCTTAGTTAGCGGGGGGGCAGATACGCAGTATTTT. Its translation is CASSLVSGGADTQYF.